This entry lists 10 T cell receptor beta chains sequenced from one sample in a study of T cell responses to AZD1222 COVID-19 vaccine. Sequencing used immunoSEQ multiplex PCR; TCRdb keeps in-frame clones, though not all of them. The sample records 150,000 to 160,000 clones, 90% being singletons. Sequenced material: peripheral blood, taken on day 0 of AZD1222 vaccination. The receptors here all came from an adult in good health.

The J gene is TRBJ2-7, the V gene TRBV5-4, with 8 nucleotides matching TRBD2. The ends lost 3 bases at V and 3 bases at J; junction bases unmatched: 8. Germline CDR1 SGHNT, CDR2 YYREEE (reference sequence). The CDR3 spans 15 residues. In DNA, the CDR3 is TGTGCCAGCAGCTGGACGGGAGGGCGGGGCTACGAGCAGTACTTC. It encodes CASSWTGGRGYEQYF. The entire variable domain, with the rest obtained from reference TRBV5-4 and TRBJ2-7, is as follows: ETGVTQSPTHLIKTRGQQVTLRCSSQSGHNTVSWYQQALGQGPQFIFQYYREEENGRGNFPPRFSGLQFPNYSSELNVNALELDDSALYLCASSWTGGRGYEQYFGPGTRLTVT.

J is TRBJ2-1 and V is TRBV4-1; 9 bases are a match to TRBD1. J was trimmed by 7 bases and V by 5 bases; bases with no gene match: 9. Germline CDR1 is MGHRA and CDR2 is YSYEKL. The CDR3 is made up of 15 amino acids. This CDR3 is CASSNPGQGMNEQFF. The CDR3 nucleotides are TGCGCCAGCAGCAACCCGGGACAGGGTATGAATGAGCAGTTCTTC.

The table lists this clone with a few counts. The CDR3 region is CASSRNLGSREKLFF. The CDR3 nucleotides read TGCGCCAGCAGCCGGAACCTCGGGTCGAGAGAAAAACTGTTTTTT. The V call is TRBV4-1, the J call TRBJ1-4, with unresolved D. The V end was cut by 4 bases, the J end by 8 bases, with 17 bases between. This CDR3 is 15 amino acids long. Germline CDR1 and CDR2: MGHRA and YSYEKL.

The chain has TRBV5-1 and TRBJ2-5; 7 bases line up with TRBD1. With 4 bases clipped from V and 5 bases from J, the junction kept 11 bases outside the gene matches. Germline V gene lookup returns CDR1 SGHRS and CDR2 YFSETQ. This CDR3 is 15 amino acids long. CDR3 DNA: TGCGCCAGCAGCGTCAGCGGCAGGGGGTTGGAGACCCAGTACTTC. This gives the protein CASSVSGRGLETQYF.

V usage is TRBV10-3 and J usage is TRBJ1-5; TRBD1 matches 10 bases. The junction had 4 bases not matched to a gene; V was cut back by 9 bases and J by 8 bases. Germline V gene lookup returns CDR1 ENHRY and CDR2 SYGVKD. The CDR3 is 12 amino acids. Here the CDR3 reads CAIRDRGEPQHF. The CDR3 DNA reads TGTGCCATAAGGGACAGGGGAGAGCCCCAGCATTTT.

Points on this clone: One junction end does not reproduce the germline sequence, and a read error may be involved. The CDR3 region has the DNA TGTGCCAGCAGTTACCGCGGGTGGGACAGGGACTTC. Translating gives CASSYRGWDRDF. The rearrangement links TRBV6-2 or TRBV6-3 to TRBJ2-7, with TRBD1 identical over 9 bases. The CDR3 runs 12 residues. Germline V CDR1 and CDR2: MNHEY, SVGEGT.

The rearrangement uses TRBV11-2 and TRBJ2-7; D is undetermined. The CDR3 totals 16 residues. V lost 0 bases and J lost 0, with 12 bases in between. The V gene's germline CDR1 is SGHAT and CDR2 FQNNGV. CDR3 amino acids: CASSLDNTLYSYEQYF. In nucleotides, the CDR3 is TGTGCCAGCAGCTTAGATAATACTCTTTACTCCTACGAGCAGTACTTC.

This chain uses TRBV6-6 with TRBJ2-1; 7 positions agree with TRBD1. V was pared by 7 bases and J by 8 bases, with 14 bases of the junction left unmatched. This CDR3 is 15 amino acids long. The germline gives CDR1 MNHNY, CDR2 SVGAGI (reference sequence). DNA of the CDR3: TGTGCCAGCAACGACAGGGATCTCTCGAGGGATGAGCAGTTCTTC. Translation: CASNDRDLSRDEQFF.

The CDR3 region is CSSPQTSGEQYF. In DNA, the CDR3 is TGCAGCTCTCCCCAGACTAGCGGCGAGCAGTACTTC. This chain connects TRBV29-1 to TRBJ2-7; 9 bases line up with TRBD2. The CDR3 length is 12 residues. The germline gives CDR1 SQVTM, CDR2 ANQGSEA. V lost 8 bases to trimming and J lost 6 bases; unmatched junction nucleotides: 8.

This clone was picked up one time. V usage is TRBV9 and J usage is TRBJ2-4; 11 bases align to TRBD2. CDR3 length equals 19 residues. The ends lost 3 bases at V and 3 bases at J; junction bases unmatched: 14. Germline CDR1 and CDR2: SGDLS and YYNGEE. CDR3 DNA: TGTGCCAGCAGCGCGGATACTAGCGGGAGTGATGGGGGCAAAAACATTCAGTACTTC. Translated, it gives CASSADTSGSDGGKNIQYF.